The T cell receptor (beta chain) described here comes from a study of cytomegalovirus exposure and HLA in healthy donors. Study-wide results and caveats: Cytomegalovirus status, reportedly, was diagnosed with high specificity and sensitivity by the classifier. Through in vitro validation, three CMV-associated chains were shown to be specific for CMV antigens. Rare TCR sequences dominated, though some public TCRs recurred in many donors.

Generated by immunoSEQ multiplex PCR, the TCRdb table keeps only in-frame clones and is missing some. Of 35,000 to 50,000 clones in the sample, roughly 92% were seen once. The donors were in the approximately 120-subject validation cohort; that cohort was separate from the roughly 700-subject first cohort. Comments on this clone: Its target is unknown.

Germline assignment: CDR1 MNHNY and CDR2 SVGAGI (reference sequence). Trimming shortened V by 6 bases and J by 4 bases, and 9 bases separated the two germline ends. The CDR3 consists of 12 residues. The chain joins TRBV6-6 to TRBJ1-1; D may be TRBD1 (6 bases). The receptor was derived from a man aged 18 to 35 in good health and CMV-seronegative. The source material was PBMCs. Here the CDR3 DNA reads TGTGCCAGCAGGCAGGGGAGCACTGAAGCTTTCTTT. Its translation is CASRQGSTEAFF.